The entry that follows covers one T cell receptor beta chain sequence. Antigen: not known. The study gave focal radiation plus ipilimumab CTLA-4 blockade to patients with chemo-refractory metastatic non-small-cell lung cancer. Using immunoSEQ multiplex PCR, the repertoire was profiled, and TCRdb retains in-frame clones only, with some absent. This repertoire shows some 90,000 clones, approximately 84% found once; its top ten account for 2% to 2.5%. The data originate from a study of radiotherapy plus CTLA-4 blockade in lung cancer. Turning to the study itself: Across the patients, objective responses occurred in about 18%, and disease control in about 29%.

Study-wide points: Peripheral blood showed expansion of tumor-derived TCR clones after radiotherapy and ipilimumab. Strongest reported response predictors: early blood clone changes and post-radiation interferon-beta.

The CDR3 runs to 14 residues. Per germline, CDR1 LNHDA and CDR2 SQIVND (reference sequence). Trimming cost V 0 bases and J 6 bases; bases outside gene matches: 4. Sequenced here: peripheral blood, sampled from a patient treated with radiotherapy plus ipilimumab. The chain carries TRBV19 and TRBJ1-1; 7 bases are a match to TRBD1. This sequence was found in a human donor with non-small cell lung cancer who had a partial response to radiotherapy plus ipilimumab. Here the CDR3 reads CASSIEGQGAEAFF. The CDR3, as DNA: TGTGCCAGTAGTATAGAAGGGCAGGGGGCTGAAGCTTTCTTT.